This T cell receptor (beta chain) was captured by sequencing in a study of monozygotic twins with cystic fibrosis. The table lists this clone with a count of one. The CDR3 covers 16 residues. Germline lookup yields CDR1 SGHRS and CDR2 YFSETQ. Trimming took 2 bases from V and 0 from J; bases not matched to a gene: 6. The data were produced by immunoSEQ multiplex PCR, yet TCRdb's version contains in-frame clones alone and is incomplete. The repertoire has approximately 7,200 clones, around 94% of them found once; the top ten carry approximately 0.58%. The chain carries TRBV5-1 and TRBJ2-5; 8 bases line up with TRBD2. The specimen was blood. This receptor was identified in a boy aged 2 to 9 with cystic fibrosis. The CDR3 is CASSLTGLAYQETQYF. The CDR3 DNA reads as TGCGCCAGCAGCTTAACAGGACTAGCCTACCAAGAGACCCAGTACTTC.